A single sample is the source of the 29 T cell receptor beta chains below, sequenced in a study of T cell responses to AZD1222 COVID-19 vaccine. Here immunoSEQ multiplex PCR was the method, and the copy in TCRdb shows in-frame clones only, minus some. The sample records 70,000 to 75,000 clones, around three quarters being singletons. The starting material was peripheral blood, obtained 28 days after the second AZD1222 dose. The origin of the receptors is an adult who received the AZD1222 COVID-19 vaccine.

The V gene is TRBV10-3, the J gene TRBJ2-1, with 12 bases fitting TRBD2. Germline-derived CDR1 and CDR2 are ENHRY and SYGVKD. This CDR3 comprises 16 residues. V lost 3 bases, J lost 7 bases, and 7 bases stayed unmatched. CDR3 sequence reads: CAISESLAGGQNEQFF. The CDR3 nucleotides are TGTGCCATCAGTGAATCCCTAGCGGGGGGGCAAAATGAGCAGTTCTTC.

This clone was counted once. The V gene is TRBV30, the J gene TRBJ1-1, with TRBD1 as a possible D gene (5 bases). CDR1 and CDR2 from the germline V gene are GTSNPN and SVGIG (reference sequence). V shed 0 bases and J shed 6 bases, with 8 bases lying between them. This CDR3 spans 12 amino acids. CDR3 loop: CAWSVQGPEAFF. CDR3 sequence (DNA): TGTGCCTGGAGTGTTCAGGGACCTGAAGCTTTCTTT.

The chain carries TRBV3-1 (or the pseudogene TRBV3-2) and TRBJ2-7, with 12 bases that match TRBD2. The CDR3 is 15 residues long. With 4 bases clipped from V and 6 bases from J, the junction kept 7 bases outside the gene matches. Germline V gives CDR1 LGHDT, CDR2 YNNKEL (reference sequence). CDR3: CASSLSSGGAVEQYF. DNA for the CDR3: TGTGCCAGCAGCCTTTCTAGCGGGGGGGCGGTCGAGCAGTACTTC.

The chain has TRBV5-4 and TRBJ1-2; the D is unclear. This CDR3 comprises 13 residues. V lost 3 bases and J lost 8, with 14 bases in between. Per germline, CDR1 SGHNT and CDR2 YYREEE (reference sequence). The CDR3 nucleotides are TGTGCCAGCAGCTCGATCCTTATCGACGGCTACACCTTC. Its translation: CASSSILIDGYTF.

The sample holds a few counts of this clone. The chain links TRBV18 to TRBJ1-6, with D perhaps matching TRBD1 (6 bases). V was clipped by 6 bases and J by 6 bases, with 12 bases between them. This CDR3 has 14 residues. Germline CDR1 reads KGHSH; CDR2 reads LQKENI. The CDR3: CASSPGQINSPLHF. CDR3 nucleotides: TGTGCCAGCTCCCCAGGACAGATTAATTCACCCCTCCACTTT.

The rearrangement links TRBV29-1 to TRBJ2-2; D may be TRBD2 (6 bases). CDR1 is SQVTM and CDR2 is ANQGSEA in the germline V gene. The CDR3 totals 14 residues. As DNA, the CDR3 is TGCACGGCGTACGGCGGGACGAACACCGGGGAGCTGTTTTTT. Its protein product is CTAYGGTNTGELFF.

The V and J genes are TRBV7-2 and TRBJ2-5; D is undetermined. Trimming shortened V by 0 bases and J by 5 bases, and 4 bases separated the two germline ends. In germline, CDR1 is SGHTA, CDR2 FQGNSA. The CDR3 length is 12 residues. The CDR3 bases are TGTGCCAGCAGCTTAGCCTCTGAGACCCAGTACTTC. It yields the protein CASSLASETQYF.

The chain recombines TRBV12-3 or TRBV12-4 with TRBJ2-3; no definite D call. Trimming stripped 2 bases from V and 9 bases from J, with 9 bases between. The length of the CDR3 is 12 residues. This chain's CDR3 is CASSLSDGTQYF. DNA for the CDR3: TGTGCCAGCAGTTTATCGGATGGGACGCAGTATTTT.

This CDR3 reads CASIASSGNEQFF. For the CDR3, the DNA is TGTGCCAGCATTGCTAGCTCGGGCAATGAGCAGTTCTTC. The chain employs TRBV28 and TRBJ2-1; the D gene is possibly TRBD2 (5 bases). The ends were cut back, 7 bases at V and 6 bases at J, with 13 bases in the middle. From germline, CDR1 is MDHEN and CDR2 SYDVKM. The CDR3 loop spans 13 amino acids.

This chain links TRBV2 with TRBJ2-5, with a possible D match to TRBD2 (5 bases). Germline V CDR1 and CDR2: SNHLY, FYNNEI. Trimming left V 6 bases short and J 5 bases short, with 10 bases between. The CDR3 is made up of 12 amino acids. CDR3 sequence (DNA): TGTGCCAGCAGCCGGGGTCGGGAGACCCAGTACTTC. It specifies CASSRGRETQYF.

Written as DNA, the CDR3 is TGCGCCAGCAGCCAAGAGTATGGAGGCCGCTACGAGCAGTACTTC. This codes for CASSQEYGGRYEQYF. The chain employs TRBV4-3 and TRBJ2-7; possibly TRBD2 for D (5 bases). The CDR3 totals 15 residues. CDR1 LGHNA and CDR2 YSLEER come from the germline V gene. V lost 0 bases to trimming and J lost 3 bases, with 12 bases between them.

With respect to this clone: Because the CDR3's place on the DNA is in doubt, the DNA is left out and the CDR3 is given as listed by TCRdb. The V gene is TRBV27, the J gene TRBJ2-5; the table's D call, TRBD2, has no DNA check behind it. Germline lookup yields CDR1 MNHEY and CDR2 SMNVEV (reference sequence). The CDR3 sequence runs 16 residues, both termini included. The CDR3 sequence: CASSTSTSGGEETQYF.

The CDR3 sequence: CASGRDRGYEQYF. DNA for the CDR3: TGTGCCAGCGGTAGGGACAGAGGATACGAGCAGTACTTC. J is TRBJ2-7 and V is TRBV27; 7 bases agree with TRBD1. The CDR3 is 13 residues long. Germline V gene lookup returns CDR1 MNHEY and CDR2 SMNVEV (reference sequence). V dropped 8 bases and J dropped 4; count of bases not matched to a gene: 8.

The chain has TRBV6-5 and TRBJ1-3; a possible D gene is TRBD1 (6 bases). CDR1 MNHEY and CDR2 SVGAGI come from the germline V gene. Trimming left V 6 bases short and J 0 bases short, with 12 bases between. The CDR3 is 15 amino acids. The CDR3 DNA follows: TGTGCCAGCAGGGGACAAGCCACCTCTGGAAACACCATATATTTT. Protein sequence: CASRGQATSGNTIYF.

The V call is TRBV3-1 (or the pseudogene TRBV3-2), the J call TRBJ2-5; D unclear. Germline-derived CDR1 and CDR2 are LGHDT and YNNKEL (reference sequence). Between the trimmed V and J ends, which lost 6 bases and 1 base, there was a span of 9 bases. The CDR3 runs to 13 residues. CDR3 in amino acids: CASREDRQETQYF. CDR3 nucleotide sequence: TGTGCCAGCAGAGAGGACCGCCAAGAGACCCAGTACTTC.

The chain has TRBV5-8 and TRBJ2-5; 9 bases align to TRBD2. The ends lost 0 bases at V and 2 bases at J; junction bases unmatched: 5. Germline loops: CDR1 SGHTS, CDR2 YDEGEE. CDR3 length equals 16 residues. The CDR3, as DNA: TGTGCCAGCAGCTTGGGAAGGACTAGCGAGCAAGAGACCCAGTACTTC. It is translated as CASSLGRTSEQETQYF. The entire variable domain, with the rest obtained from reference TRBV5-8 and TRBJ2-5, is as follows: EAGVTQSPTHLIKTRGQQATLRCSPISGHTSVYWYQQALGLGLQFLLWYDEGEERNRGNFPPRFSGRQFPNYSSELNVNALELEDSALYLCASSLGRTSEQETQYFGPGTRLLVL.

The chain combines TRBV11-2 with TRBJ1-5; 10 bases map to TRBD1. The V and J ends lost 1 base and 3 bases, in that order; junction bases with no gene match: 6. The CDR3 has 17 residues. CDR1 and CDR2 (germline): SGHAT, FQNNGV. The CDR3 nucleotides read TGTGCCAGCAGCTTAGGGCGACAGGGGGCATTCAATCAGCCCCAGCATTTT. This gives the protein CASSLGRQGAFNQPQHF.

The rearrangement joins TRBV6-1 to TRBJ1-5; no firm D call. Trimming shortened V by 2 bases and J by 5 bases, and 10 bases separated the two germline ends. The CDR3 contains 14 residues. Germline lookup yields CDR1 MNHNS and CDR2 SASEGT. CDR3 sequence reads: CASSENSPHQPQHF. The CDR3 DNA reads as TGTGCCAGCAGTGAAAACAGTCCCCATCAGCCCCAGCATTTT.

DNA of the CDR3: TGTGCCAGCAGTCGGACAGACTATGGCTACACCTTC. Protein: CASSRTDYGYTF. The chain couples TRBV12-3 or TRBV12-4 to TRBJ1-2, with a weak D call TRBD1 (6 bases). V was pared by 5 bases and J by 3 bases, with 7 bases between. The CDR3 is 12 residues long.

CDR3 sequence (DNA): TGTGCCAGCAGCCCCGACGGTGGCAGGCAGCCCCAGCATTTT. Residues: CASSPDGGRQPQHF. The chain has TRBV6-5 and TRBJ1-5; unclear D gene. The V gene lost 6 bases and the J gene lost 7 bases, with 16 bases spanning the gap. Germline CDR1 is MNHEY and CDR2 is SVGAGI. This CDR3 has 14 amino acids.

V and J are TRBV3-1 (or the pseudogene TRBV3-2) and TRBJ1-1; D possibly corresponds to TRBD1 (5 bases). The V gene's germline CDR1 is LGHDT and CDR2 YNNKEL (reference sequence). This CDR3 has 13 amino acids. The V and J ends lost 5 bases and 3 bases respectively, with 10 bases between them. The CDR3 sequence is CASSNMGDTEAFF. DNA for the CDR3: TGTGCCAGCAGCAATATGGGGGACACTGAAGCTTTCTTT.

The V call is TRBV2, the J call TRBJ1-6; D is perhaps TRBD1 (6 bases). CDR1 SNHLY and CDR2 FYNNEI come from the germline V gene. The length of the CDR3 is 12 residues. V gave up 6 bases and J gave up 6 bases, with 6 bases separating them. The CDR3 loop is CASRDSNSPLHF. The CDR3 DNA follows: TGTGCCAGCAGGGACAGTAATTCACCCCTCCACTTT.

This chain connects TRBV2 to TRBJ1-1, with D maybe TRBD1 (6 bases). V shed 4 bases and J shed 1 base, with 10 bases lying between them. The CDR3 sequence is 14 residues long. The germline V gene has CDR1 SNHLY and CDR2 FYNNEI. CDR3 protein: CASSVGGGNTEAFF. CDR3 coding DNA: TGTGCCAGCAGTGTAGGAGGGGGGAACACTGAAGCTTTCTTT.

The chain links TRBV27 to TRBJ1-1; possible D gene TRBD1, 5 bases. The CDR3 extends over 14 amino acids. The V gene lost 4 bases and the J gene lost 2 bases, with 11 bases spanning the gap. Germline CDR1 reads MNHEY; CDR2 reads SMNVEV (reference sequence). Here the CDR3 reads CASSYGGANTEAFF. The DNA of the CDR3 is TGTGCCAGCAGTTACGGAGGGGCAAACACTGAAGCTTTCTTT.

The rearrangement links TRBV7-6 to TRBJ2-3; 9 bases fit TRBD2. This CDR3 contains 15 residues. The V gene's germline CDR1 is SGHVS and CDR2 FNYEAQ. Trimming removed 2 bases from V and 5 bases from J; junction bases left unmatched: 5. This chain's CDR3 is CASSLFGGGEDTQYF. The CDR3 region has the DNA TGTGCCAGCAGCTTATTTGGCGGGGGGGAAGATACGCAGTATTTT.

The CDR3 region is CASSLLGGKREKLFF. CDR3 DNA sequence: TGTGCCAGCAGTTTATTGGGAGGGAAGCGGGAAAAACTGTTTTTT. The rearrangement joins TRBV27 to TRBJ1-4; D not resolved. Germline V gene data show CDR1 as MNHEY and CDR2 as SMNVEV (reference sequence). This CDR3 region has 15 residues. V was pared by 1 base and J by 8 bases, with 14 bases between. Drawing the rest from reference TRBV27 and TRBJ1-4, the complete variable domain is EAQVTQNPRYLITVTGKKLTVTCSQNMNHEYMSWYRQDPGLGLRQIYYSMNVEVTDKGDVPEGYKVSRKEKRNFPLILESPSPNQTSLYFCASSLLGGKREKLFFGSGTQLSVL.

The chain joins TRBV11-3 to TRBJ2-3; 8 nucleotides align to TRBD2. Unmatched junction bases numbered 6, after V lost 1 base and J lost 6 bases. Germline loops: CDR1 SGHNT, CDR2 YENEEA. The CDR3 extends over 15 amino acids. CDR3 region: CASSLGAGEPDTQYF. The CDR3 coding sequence is TGTGCCAGCAGCTTAGGAGCGGGAGAGCCGGATACGCAGTATTTT. Looking up the rest from reference TRBV11-3 and TRBJ2-3 gives the full variable domain: EAGVVQSPRYKIIEKKQPVAFWCNPISGHNTLYWYLQNLGQGPELLIRYENEEAVDDSQLPKDRFSAERLKGVDSTLKIQPAELGDSAVYLCASSLGAGEPDTQYFGPGTRLTVL.

This chain joins TRBV2 and TRBJ2-5; D not resolved. The CDR3 runs to 14 residues. The V end was cut by 10 bases, the J end by 1 base, with 16 bases between. From germline, CDR1 is SNHLY and CDR2 FYNNEI. The CDR3 nucleotides are TGTGCCACCTCCCCCTCTGTGGTCCAAGAGACCCAGTACTTC. Translating it yields CATSPSVVQETQYF.

This sequence joins TRBV3-1 (or the pseudogene TRBV3-2) and TRBJ2-5, with TRBD2 as a possible D gene (6 bases). This CDR3 has 15 residues. The germline V and J ends were trimmed by 5 bases and 5 bases, with 18 bases remaining between them. The germline CDR1 and CDR2 sequences are LGHDT and YNNKEL (reference sequence). The CDR3 protein is CASSTLSLARETQYF. The CDR3 nucleotides read TGTGCCAGCAGCACTCTGAGTCTAGCGAGGGAGACCCAGTACTTC.